Below are 15 T cell receptor beta chains sequenced from a single sample in a study of blood T cell repertoires in COVID-19. Some clones are missing from TCRdb's copy, which holds only in-frame ones; the method was immunoSEQ multiplex PCR. Of about 150,000 clones listed, 75% to 85% are singletons. Input material: peripheral blood. The origin of the receptors is a woman aged 55-69 years with COVID-19, enrolled during active disease.

The chain employs TRBV19 and TRBJ1-5; possibly TRBD1 for D (5 bases). CDR1 LNHDA and CDR2 SQIVND come from the germline V gene (reference sequence). The CDR3 length is 18 residues. Trimming removed 3 bases from V and 2 bases from J, with 20 bases in between. As DNA, the CDR3 is TGTGCCAGTAGTATTCGTAGGACATATACGTTTGGCAATCAGCCCCAGCATTTT. Amino acid sequence: CASSIRRTYTFGNQPQHF. Full variable domain (outside the CDR3, taken from reference TRBV19 and TRBJ1-5): DGGITQSPKYLFRKEGQNVTLSCEQNLNHDAMYWYRQDPGQGLRLIYYSQIVNDFQKGDIAEGYSVSREKKESFPLTVTSAQKNPTAFYLCASSIRRTYTFGNQPQHFGDGTRLSIL.

The chain has TRBV28 and TRBJ2-5; TRBD1 matches at 7 bases. CDR1 is MDHEN and CDR2 is SYDVKM in the germline V gene. The CDR3 totals 12 residues. V shed 5 bases and J 6 bases; nucleotides not matched to a gene: 3. This chain's CDR3 is CASSNRGQTQYF. The CDR3 DNA follows: TGTGCCAGCAGTAACAGGGGACAGACCCAGTACTTC.

V is TRBV27 and J is TRBJ1-1; TRBD1 agrees at 7 bases. Trimming at V came to 3 bases and at J to 5 bases, leaving 6 bases not matched to a gene. The CDR3 contains 14 residues. Germline CDR1 is MNHEY and CDR2 is SMNVEV (reference sequence). This CDR3 is CASSFRGLGTEAFF. The CDR3 region has the DNA TGTGCCAGCAGTTTTAGGGGGCTGGGTACTGAAGCTTTCTTT.

This clone was detected only once. The rearrangement uses TRBV3-1 (or the pseudogene TRBV3-2) and TRBJ1-2; 12 bases map to TRBD1. The CDR3 covers 16 residues. J gave up 6 bases and V 0 bases, and 5 bases lay outside the gene matches. CDR1 is LGHDT, CDR2 YNNKEL, per germline (reference sequence). The CDR3, as DNA: TGTGCCAGCAGCCAAGATGGGACAGGGGGCTTTAATGGCTACACCTTC. It is translated as CASSQDGTGGFNGYTF.

The rearrangement uses TRBV6-4 and TRBJ2-1; 13 nucleotides align to TRBD2. The length of the CDR3 is 15 residues. The germline CDR1 and CDR2 sequences are MRHNA and SNTAGT. The V gene end was trimmed by 6 bases and the J gene end by 6 bases; junction bases not matched to a gene: 5. The CDR3 is CASRAGTSGANEQFF. The CDR3 nucleotides read TGTGCCAGCAGAGCCGGGACTAGCGGGGCCAATGAGCAGTTCTTC.

CDR3 sequence (DNA): TGTGCCAGCAGTTTAACAGGGAGCTCTGGAAACACCATATATTTT. Translated, it gives CASSLTGSSGNTIYF. The chain couples TRBV6-5 to TRBJ1-3; possibly TRBD1 for D (6 bases). CDR1 and CDR2 (germline): MNHEY, SVGAGI. CDR3 length equals 15 residues. V dropped 4 bases and J dropped 0 bases, with 10 bases sitting between them.

The chain couples TRBV9 to TRBJ1-1; D ambiguous. The CDR3 runs 15 residues. V lost 0 bases, J lost 1 base, and 10 bases lay in between. CDR1 SGDLS and CDR2 YYNGEE come from the germline V gene. Here the CDR3 DNA reads TGTGCCAGCAGCGTAGTTACACAGACGAACACTGAAGCTTTCTTT. Its protein is CASSVVTQTNTEAFF.

The sample holds one count of this clone. The V call is TRBV5-1, the J call TRBJ1-3; perhaps TRBD1 as D (5 bases). This CDR3 region has 14 residues. Germline V gives CDR1 SGHRS, CDR2 YFSETQ. Trimming took 0 bases from V and 2 from J, leaving 6 bases between them. The CDR3 sequence: CASSLAGPGNTIYF. DNA for the CDR3: TGCGCCAGCAGCTTGGCAGGGCCTGGAAACACCATATATTTT.

V is TRBV27 and J is TRBJ1-5, with 7 positions matching TRBD1. This CDR3 is built from 14 residues. V lost 5 bases, J lost 1 base, and 2 bases stayed unmatched. Germline assignment: CDR1 MNHEY and CDR2 SMNVEV (reference sequence). CDR3 bases: TGTGCCAGCAGTGTACAGGGGAGCAATCAGCCCCAGCATTTT. It translates to CASSVQGSNQPQHF.

The CDR3 loop reads CATSGSGQGRGYTF. CDR3 nucleotide sequence: TGTGCCACCAGTGGCTCCGGACAGGGACGAGGCTACACCTTC. The chain employs TRBV24-1 and TRBJ1-2, with 8 bases aligning to TRBD1. V shed 5 bases, J shed 8 bases, and the junction held 9 bases outside the gene matches. CDR3 length: 14 residues. Germline CDR1 reads KGHDR; CDR2 reads SFDVKD.

The chain carries TRBV18 and TRBJ1-3; 7 bases are shared with TRBD1. Looked up from germline, CDR1 is KGHSH and CDR2 is LQKENI. J gave up 3 bases and V 4 bases, and 3 bases lay outside the gene matches. The CDR3 is 14 amino acids. The CDR3 is CASSQPGGGNTIYF. CDR3 sequence (DNA): TGTGCCAGCTCACAACCAGGGGGTGGAAACACCATATATTTT.

This clone has only one observation. The chain joins TRBV2 to TRBJ1-6; TRBD1 aligns across 10 bases. Trimming at V came to 10 bases and at J to 5 bases, leaving 5 bases not matched to a gene. The CDR3 length is 14 residues. CDR1 and CDR2 from the germline V gene are SNHLY and FYNNEI. CDR3 sequence (DNA): TGTGCCATCCGGACAGGGGGGAATAATTCACCCCTCCACTTT. Protein product: CAIRTGGNNSPLHF.

The gene calls are TRBV3-1 (or the pseudogene TRBV3-2) and TRBJ1-1; 11 bases are shared with TRBD1. V shed 4 bases and J 5 bases; nucleotides not matched to a gene: 6. This CDR3 has 15 residues. Looked up from germline, CDR1 is LGHDT and CDR2 is YNNKEL (reference sequence). CDR3 DNA sequence: TGTGCCAGCAGCCCTCCGGACAGGGGGCGGACTGAAGCTTTCTTT. Translating it yields CASSPPDRGRTEAFF.

The chain combines TRBV15 with TRBJ2-3, with D unclear. This CDR3 is built from 13 residues. Between the trimmed V and J ends, which lost 0 bases and 4 bases, there was a span of 5 bases. CDR1 and CDR2 from the germline V gene are LNHNV and YYDKDF (reference sequence). CDR3 residues: CATSRDAADTQYF. CDR3 in DNA: TGTGCCACCAGCAGAGATGCAGCAGATACGCAGTATTTT.

The chain employs TRBV12-3 or TRBV12-4 and TRBJ1-4; 8 bases match TRBD1. V lost 7 bases, J lost 11 bases, and 9 bases stayed unmatched. The CDR3 extends over 13 amino acids. The CDR3 nucleotides are TGTGCCAGCAAAAGGACAGGGCTTAATAAACTGTTTTTT. The encoded protein is CASKRTGLNKLFF.